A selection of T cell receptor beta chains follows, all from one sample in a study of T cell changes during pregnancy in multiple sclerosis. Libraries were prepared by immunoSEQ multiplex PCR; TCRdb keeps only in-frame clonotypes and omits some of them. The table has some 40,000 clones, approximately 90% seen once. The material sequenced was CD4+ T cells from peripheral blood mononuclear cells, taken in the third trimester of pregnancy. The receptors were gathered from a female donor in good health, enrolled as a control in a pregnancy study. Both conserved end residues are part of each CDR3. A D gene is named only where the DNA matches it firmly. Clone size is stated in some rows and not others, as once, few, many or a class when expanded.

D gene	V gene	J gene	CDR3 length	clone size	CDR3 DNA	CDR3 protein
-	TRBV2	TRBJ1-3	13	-	TGTGCCAGCAGTGGAGGGAGCGGAAACACCATATATTTT	CASSGGSGNTIYF
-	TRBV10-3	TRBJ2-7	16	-	TGTGCCACCCTCCCGGGAAGCCCCCGATATTTCTACGAGCAGTACTTC	CATLPGSPRYFYEQYF
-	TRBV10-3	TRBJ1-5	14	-	TGTGCCATCAGTGATACAGGGTGGGGTCAGCCCCAGCATTTT	CAISDTGWGQPQHF
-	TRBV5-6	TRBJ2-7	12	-	TGTGCCAGCAGCTCCCGGTTAGCCGGACAGTACTTC	CASSSRLAGQYF
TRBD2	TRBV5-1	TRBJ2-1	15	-	TGCGCCAGCAGCCCGGGACTAGCGGGATACAATGAGCAGTTCTTC	CASSPGLAGYNEQFF
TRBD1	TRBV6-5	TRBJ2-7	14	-	TGTGCCACCCGACCACAGGGGGACCTCTACGAGCAGTACTTC	CATRPQGDLYEQYF
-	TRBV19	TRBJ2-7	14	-	TGTGCCAGTAGTATAGAGCGGGCAAACTACGAGCAGTACTTC	CASSIERANYEQYF
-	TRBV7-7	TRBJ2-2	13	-	TGTGCTAGCAGCTTAGATGCGGGCGGGGAGCTGTTTTTT	CASSLDAGGELFF
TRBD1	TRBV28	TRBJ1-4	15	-	TGTGCCAGCAGTGACTACGGGACAGGTTCCGAAAAACTGTTTTTT	CASSDYGTGSEKLFF
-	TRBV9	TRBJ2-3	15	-	TGTGCCAGTGGTTCGGTACTCCATAGCACAGATACGCAGTATTTT	CASGSVLHSTDTQYF
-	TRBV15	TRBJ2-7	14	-	TGTGCCACCAGCAGACCAGGGGCACTATACGAGCAGTACTTC	CATSRPGALYEQYF
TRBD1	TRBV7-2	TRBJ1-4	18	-	TGTGCCAGCAGCTTAGGGACAGGAGGGTGGGCTGCTAATGAAAAACTGTTTTTT	CASSLGTGGWAANEKLFF
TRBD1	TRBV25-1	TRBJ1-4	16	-	TGTGCCAGCAGTCTACAGGGGGGGGCAACTAATGAAAAACTGTTTTTT	CASSLQGGATNEKLFF
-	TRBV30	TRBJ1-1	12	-	TGTGCCTGGAGTCCGGGTGGTACTGAAGCTTTCTTT	CAWSPGGTEAFF
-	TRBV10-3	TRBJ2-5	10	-	TGTGCCATCGGTGACGGGACCCAGTACTTC	CAIGDGTQYF
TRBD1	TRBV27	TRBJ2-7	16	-	TGTGCCAGCAGCCTCAGAGTGACAGGGGGCTTAGGCGAGCAGTACTTC	CASSLRVTGGLGEQYF
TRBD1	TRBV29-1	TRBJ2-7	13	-	TGCAGCGCCGCCCGGGACAGGGGCCACGAGCAGTACTTC	CSAARDRGHEQYF
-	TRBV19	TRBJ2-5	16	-	TGTGCCAGTAGTATCGGAGTCCTGAGCACCGGGGAGACCCAGTACTTC	CASSIGVLSTGETQYF
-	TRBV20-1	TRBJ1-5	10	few	TGCAGTGCTAACAGTCAGCCCCAGCATTTT	CSANSQPQHF
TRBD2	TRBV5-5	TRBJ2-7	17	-	TGTGCCAGCAGCTTGGCCGCAAGCGGGGGGGCCCTGTACGAGCAGTACTTC	CASSLAASGGALYEQYF
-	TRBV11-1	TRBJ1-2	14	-	TGTGCCAGCAGCTTACTCCCGACAGACTATGGCTACACCTTC	CASSLLPTDYGYTF
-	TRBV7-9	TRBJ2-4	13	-	TGTGCCAGCAGTACTACGACCAAAAACATTCAGTACTTC	CASSTTTKNIQYF
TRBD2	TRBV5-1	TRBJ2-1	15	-	TGCGCCAGCAGCTTGTTAGCGGGTGCGGGCAATGAGCAGTTCTTC	CASSLLAGAGNEQFF
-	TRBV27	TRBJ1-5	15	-	TGTGCCAGCAGTTTACAGGGTATAAGCAATCAGCCCCAGCATTTT	CASSLQGISNQPQHF
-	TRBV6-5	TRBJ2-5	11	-	TGTGCCAGCAGTTACCTAGAGACCCAGTACTTC	CASSYLETQYF
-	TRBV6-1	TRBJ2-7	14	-	TGTGCCACCTTTTACAGGGAAAGCTCCTACGAGCAGTACTTC	CATFYRESSYEQYF
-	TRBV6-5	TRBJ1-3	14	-	TGTGCCAGCAGTAGCCCTTACTCTGGAAACACCATATATTTT	CASSSPYSGNTIYF
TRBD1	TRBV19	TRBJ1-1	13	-	TGTGCCAGTGAACCGGACAGGGGCACTGAAGCTTTCTTT	CASEPDRGTEAFF
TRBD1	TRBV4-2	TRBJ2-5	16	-	TGTGCCAGCAGCCAAGATCAGGACAGGGGGACCGAGACCCAGTACTTC	CASSQDQDRGTETQYF
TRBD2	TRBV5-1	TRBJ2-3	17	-	TGCGCCAGCAGCTGGACCGAGGGACTAGCGGGGGTAGATACGCAGTATTTT	CASSWTEGLAGVDTQYF
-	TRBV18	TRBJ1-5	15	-	TGTGCCAGCTCACCAACTACGGGAAGCAATCAGCCCCAGCATTTT	CASSPTTGSNQPQHF
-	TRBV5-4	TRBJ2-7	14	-	TGTGCCAGCAGCTTGTACAGGTACTCCTACGAGCAGTACTTC	CASSLYRYSYEQYF
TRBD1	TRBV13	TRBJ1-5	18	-	TGTGCCAGCAGCTTAGAGGGTCCCGGGACAGGGATCAATCAGCCCCAGCATTTT	CASSLEGPGTGINQPQHF
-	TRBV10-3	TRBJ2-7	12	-	TGTGCCACGACTGATAGCTCCTACGAGCAGTACTTC	CATTDSSYEQYF
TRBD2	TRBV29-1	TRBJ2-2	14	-	TGCAGCGTGGCCCCTAGCGGAAACACCGGGGAGCTGTTTTTT	CSVAPSGNTGELFF
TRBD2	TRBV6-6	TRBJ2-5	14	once	TGTGCCAGCAGTCCCCCGGGGGGGAGGGAGACCCAGTACTTC	CASSPPGGRETQYF
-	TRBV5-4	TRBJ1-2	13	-	TGTGCCAGCGGACAGATGGGGGCGGATGGCTACACCTTC	CASGQMGADGYTF
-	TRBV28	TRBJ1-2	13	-	TGTGCCAGCAGTTTACCAGGCTTCCCGGGCTACACCTTC	CASSLPGFPGYTF